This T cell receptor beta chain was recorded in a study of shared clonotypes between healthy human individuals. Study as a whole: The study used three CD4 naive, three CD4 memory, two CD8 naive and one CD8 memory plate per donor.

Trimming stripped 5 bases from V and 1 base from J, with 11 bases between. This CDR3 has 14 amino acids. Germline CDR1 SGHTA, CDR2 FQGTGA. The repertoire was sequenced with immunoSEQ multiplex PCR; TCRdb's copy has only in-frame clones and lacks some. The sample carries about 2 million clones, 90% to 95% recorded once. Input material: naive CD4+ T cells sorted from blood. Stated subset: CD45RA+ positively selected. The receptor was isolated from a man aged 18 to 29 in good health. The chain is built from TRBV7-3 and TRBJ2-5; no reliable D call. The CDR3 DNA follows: TGTGCCAGCAGCCTCGGACGGTTCCAAGAGACCCAGTACTTC. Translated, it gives CASSLGRFQETQYF.